The 22 T cell receptor beta chains in this list originate from one sample, sequenced in a study of Ad26.COV2.S vaccination and SARS-CoV-2 variants. Stated treatment: roughly 20 received Ad26.COV2.S at low or high dose, single or two shots; about 5 received placebo; per-sample allocation not given. Sampling was done on day 63 after the first vaccine or placebo injection. TCRdb keeps only in-frame clones here, not all; method: immunoSEQ multiplex PCR. The data contain some 340,000 clones, more than 70% of them singletons. The sequences come from peripheral blood, collected in a trial of Ad26.COV2.S vaccine versus placebo. Source of these receptors: a person between 18 and 65 years old who received the Ad26.COV2.S COVID-19 vaccine or a placebo.

The sample holds a few counts of this clone. This rearrangement joins TRBV19 to TRBJ2-7; D perhaps matches TRBD2 (5 bases). This CDR3 spans 12 amino acids. Germline CDR1 is LNHDA and CDR2 is SQIVND (reference sequence). Trimming took off 1 base at V and 4 bases at J, with 5 bases between the two ends. CDR3 in DNA: TGTGCCAGTAGTATAGCGGGGTACGAGCAGTACTTC. Translation: CASSIAGYEQYF.

The sample holds one count of this clone. This chain links TRBV19 with TRBJ2-5; no definite D call. Germline CDR1 LNHDA, CDR2 SQIVND (reference sequence). Trimming took off 4 bases at V and 4 bases at J, with 13 bases between the two ends. CDR3 size: 14 residues. The CDR3 nucleotides read TGTGCCAGTAGTAAGTCTGGGGTGAGAGAGACCCAGTACTTC. Protein: CASSKSGVRETQYF.

The chain recombines TRBV11-3 with TRBJ1-2; 7 positions agree with TRBD1. The CDR3 covers 16 residues. CDR1 is SGHNT and CDR2 is YENEEA in the germline V gene. Losses at the gene ends were 4 bases for V and 5 bases for J; bases not matched to a gene: 13. The CDR3 region is CASSSGQVAREYGYTF. In DNA, the CDR3 is TGTGCCAGCAGCTCAGGACAGGTGGCACGAGAGTATGGCTACACCTTC.

V and J are TRBV3-1 (or the pseudogene TRBV3-2) and TRBJ2-1; TRBD1 matches at 8 bases. Trimming cost V 5 bases and J 9 bases; bases outside gene matches: 9. CDR1 and CDR2 (germline): LGHDT, YNNKEL (reference sequence). CDR3 size: 14 residues. CDR3 residues: CASSFHTGTGEQFF. The CDR3 region has the DNA TGTGCCAGCAGCTTCCATACAGGGACAGGTGAGCAGTTCTTC.

The rearrangement uses TRBV2 and TRBJ2-7; tentatively, D is TRBD1 (6 bases). With 10 bases removed from V and 7 bases from J, the gap between germline ends came to 20 bases. CDR3 length: 13 residues. The germline CDR1 and CDR2 sequences are SNHLY and FYNNEI. This chain's CDR3 is CATTARDTGEQYF. The DNA for the CDR3 is TGTGCCACAACGGCCCGGGACACCGGGGAGCAGTACTTC.

The chain is built from TRBV5-6 and TRBJ2-2; 7 bases match TRBD2. Germline V gene data show CDR1 as SGHDT and CDR2 as YYEEEE. This CDR3 spans 15 amino acids. Trimming cost V 3 bases and J 1 base; bases outside gene matches: 3. The CDR3 loop is CASSWTRKNTGELFF. CDR3 coding DNA: TGTGCCAGCAGCTGGACTAGAAAGAACACCGGGGAGCTGTTTTTT.

The chain carries TRBV5-1 and TRBJ1-1, with 10 bases fitting TRBD1. Germline CDR1 and CDR2: SGHRS and YFSETQ. Germline trimming cut 4 bases from V and 5 bases from J; bases unmatched to any gene: 8. The CDR3 loop spans 15 amino acids. The CDR3 loop is CASSVMPGQGTEAFF. CDR3 bases: TGCGCCAGCAGCGTGATGCCGGGACAGGGGACTGAAGCTTTCTTT. Together with reference TRBV5-1 and TRBJ1-1, the CDR3 gives the full variable domain: KAGVTQTPRYLIKTRGQQVTLSCSPISGHRSVSWYQQTPGQGLQFLFEYFSETQRNKGNFPGRFSGRQFSNSRSEMNVSTLELGDSALYLCASSVMPGQGTEAFFGQGTRLTVV.

The rearrangement uses TRBV5-1 and TRBJ2-5; 10 bases map to TRBD1. The CDR3 contains 15 residues. The germline V gene has CDR1 SGHRS and CDR2 YFSETQ. V shed 3 bases, J shed 0 bases, and the junction held 2 bases outside the gene matches. CDR3 bases: TGCGCCAGCAGCTCGGGACAGGGGTACCAAGAGACCCAGTACTTC. Its protein is CASSSGQGYQETQYF.

The genes are TRBV14 and TRBJ2-7; no definite D call. V lost 4 bases and J lost 1, with 20 bases in between. CDR1 and CDR2 (germline): SGHDN, FVKESK. The CDR3 sequence is 17 residues long. The CDR3 DNA is TGTGCCAGCAGCCCCCACACGACCGGCTATACTTCCTACGAGCAGTACTTC. Amino acid sequence: CASSPHTTGYTSYEQYF.

This clone has a single count. The chain combines TRBV9 with TRBJ1-2; D remains unclear. This CDR3 is built from 16 residues. V was trimmed by 0 bases and J by 3 bases, leaving 15 bases between them. Germline V gives CDR1 SGDLS, CDR2 YYNGEE. The CDR3 DNA reads as TGTGCCAGCAGCGTAGAAGCCGGCAGCAACCACTATGGCTACACCTTC. Amino acids: CASSVEAGSNHYGYTF.

The chain is built from TRBV30 and TRBJ1-2; D might be TRBD1 (6 bases). V lost 3 bases, J lost 8 bases, and 10 bases lay in between. The germline gives CDR1 GTSNPN, CDR2 SVGIG (reference sequence). The CDR3 consists of 11 residues. CDR3 sequence: CAWRETGGYTF. CDR3 in DNA: TGTGCCTGGAGGGAGACAGGCGGCTACACCTTC.

V gene TRBV6-6 combines with J gene TRBJ1-1; the match to TRBD1 covers 10 bases. This CDR3 contains 13 residues. The V gene end was trimmed by 11 bases and the J gene end by 0 bases; junction bases not matched to a gene: 3. Germline V gene sequence: CDR1 MNHNY, CDR2 SVGAGI (reference sequence). In nucleotides, the CDR3 is TGTGCCCTGGGACAGGGGATGAACACTGAAGCTTTCTTT. It specifies CALGQGMNTEAFF.

The chain has TRBV12-3 or TRBV12-4 and TRBJ2-1; 9 nucleotides match TRBD1. The CDR3 is 13 residues long. Trimming removed 7 bases from V and 8 bases from J; junction bases left unmatched: 6. The CDR3 protein is CASNTGGWDEQFF. The CDR3 bases are TGTGCCAGCAATACAGGGGGCTGGGATGAGCAGTTCTTC.

The chain joins TRBV7-2 to TRBJ2-1; no reliable D call. Germline CDR1 SGHTA, CDR2 FQGNSA. The CDR3 extends over 13 amino acids. V was cut by 6 bases and J by 6 bases, with 12 bases left in between. CDR3 DNA: TGTGCCAGCAGTCCTGGCAGGTTCAATGAGCAGTTCTTC. This encodes CASSPGRFNEQFF.

The chain couples TRBV11-2 to TRBJ1-1; 11 bases line up with TRBD1. CDR3 length: 15 residues. Germline V gene lookup returns CDR1 SGHAT and CDR2 FQNNGV. The ends lost 4 bases at V and 6 bases at J; junction bases unmatched: 7. The CDR3 protein is CASSSPGQGGPEAFF. CDR3 in DNA: TGTGCCAGCAGCTCTCCGGGACAGGGGGGTCCTGAAGCTTTCTTT.

The chain links TRBV5-4 to TRBJ1-1; 10 bases align to TRBD1. Trimming took 5 bases from V and 5 from J; bases not matched to a gene: 9. This CDR3 is built from 15 residues. Germline lookup yields CDR1 SGHNT and CDR2 YYREEE (reference sequence). The CDR3 region has the DNA TGTGCCAGCAGGAGACAGGGGGCGCGGGAGACTGAAGCTTTCTTT. Its translation: CASRRQGARETEAFF.

This clone was found a few times. J is TRBJ2-5 and V is TRBV24-1, with D unclear. The CDR3 totals 14 residues. Germline V lookup: CDR1 KGHDR, CDR2 SFDVKD. V dropped 3 bases and J dropped 4 bases, with 11 bases sitting between them. CDR3 in DNA: TGTGCCACCAGTGATGGTGGGGTAAGAGAGACCCAGTACTTC. It is translated as CATSDGGVRETQYF.

As for this clone: Other DNA sequences in this sample translate to the same CDR3. This chain joins TRBV18 and TRBJ1-5; D gene unclear. Germline CDR1 and CDR2: KGHSH and LQKENI. The CDR3 covers 13 residues. Trimming took off 3 bases at V and 0 bases at J, with 3 bases between the two ends. CDR3 in amino acids: CASSPASNQPQHF. CDR3 DNA sequence: TGTGCCAGCTCACCGGCTAGCAATCAGCCCCAGCATTTT.

This clone was seen a few times. J is TRBJ1-6 and V is TRBV12-3 or TRBV12-4; no clear D. This CDR3 is built from 13 residues. Trimming removed 10 bases from V and 0 bases from J, with 7 bases in between. CDR3 DNA sequence: TGTGCCACGGGGAGCTCCTATAATTCACCCCTCCACTTT. It encodes CATGSSYNSPLHF.

The rearrangement joins TRBV9 to TRBJ2-5; weak D call: TRBD1 (5 bases). V dropped 4 bases and J dropped 3 bases, with 16 bases sitting between them. The CDR3 extends over 15 amino acids. CDR1 and CDR2 (germline): SGDLS, YYNGEE. CDR3 sequence (DNA): TGTGCCAGCAGCTCCCAACGATCCAGGGAAGAGACCCAGTACTTC. It yields the protein CASSSQRSREETQYF.

This chain links TRBV10-3 with TRBJ2-2, with TRBD1 identical over 9 bases. This CDR3 spans 15 amino acids. The V segment lost 5 bases and the J segment 2 bases; nucleotides outside the gene matches: 3. The germline gives CDR1 ENHRY, CDR2 SYGVKD. This CDR3 reads CAISRDRDNTGELFF. DNA of the CDR3: TGTGCCATCAGTCGGGACAGGGATAACACCGGGGAGCTGTTTTTT.

This clone came up once. V gene TRBV5-4 combines with J gene TRBJ2-7; maybe TRBD1 (6 bases). Trimming left V 3 bases short and J 7 bases short, with 20 bases between. From germline, CDR1 is SGHNT and CDR2 YYREEE (reference sequence). This CDR3 comprises 15 residues. The CDR3 DNA reads TGTGCCAGCAGCTCTCGGACTCAAGGCCAGGGGGAGCAGTACTTC. Protein sequence: CASSSRTQGQGEQYF. The full variable domain, its missing parts supplied by reference TRBV5-4 and TRBJ2-7, is ETGVTQSPTHLIKTRGQQVTLRCSSQSGHNTVSWYQQALGQGPQFIFQYYREEENGRGNFPPRFSGLQFPNYSSELNVNALELDDSALYLCASSSRTQGQGEQYFGPGTRLTVT.